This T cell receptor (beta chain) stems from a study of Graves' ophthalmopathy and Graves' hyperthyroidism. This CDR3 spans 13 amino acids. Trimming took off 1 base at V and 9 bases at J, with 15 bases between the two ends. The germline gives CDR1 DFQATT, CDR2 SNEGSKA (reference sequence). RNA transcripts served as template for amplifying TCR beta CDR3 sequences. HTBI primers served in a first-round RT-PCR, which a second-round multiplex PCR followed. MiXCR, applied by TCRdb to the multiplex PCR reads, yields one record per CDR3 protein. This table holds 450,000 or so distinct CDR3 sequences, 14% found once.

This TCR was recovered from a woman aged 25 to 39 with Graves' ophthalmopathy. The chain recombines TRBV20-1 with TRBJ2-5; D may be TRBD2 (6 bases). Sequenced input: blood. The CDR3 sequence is CSARARGRLAQYF. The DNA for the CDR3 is TGCAGTGCTAGAGCCCGGGGGAGGCTGGCCCAGTACTTC.